This is a list of T cell receptor beta chains from one sample in a study of blood T cell repertoires in COVID-19. Profiling relied on immunoSEQ multiplex PCR, and the TCRdb table lists in-frame clones only, not all of them. The sample lists 650,000 to 800,000 clones, around 90% occurring once. The sequenced material came from peripheral blood. These receptors were obtained from a woman in her late teens or twenties with acute or convalescent COVID-19. CDR3s leave out the opening cysteine and the closing phenylalanine or tryptophan. A D gene is named only where the DNA matches it firmly.

d_call j_call v_call cdr3_aa
NA TRBJ2-3 TRBV13 ASSWRDTQY
NA TRBJ1-1 TRBV7-8 ASSLDRENTEAF
NA TRBJ2-1 TRBV6-4 ALDYEVSCYNEQF
TRBD1 TRBJ1-1 TRBV6-5 ASRYGTGPEAF
TRBD1 TRBJ2-7 TRBV13 ASSSEGGPYSSSYEQY
NA TRBJ1-1 TRBV9 ASSPGVGAGLNTEAF
NA TRBJ1-1 TRBV11-2 ASSSKGGRTEAF
NA TRBJ1-2 TRBV30 AWSVLPGIDYGYT
NA TRBJ1-1 TRBV30 AWRAPGTEAF
NA TRBJ1-3 TRBV9 ASSARGSESSGNTIY
NA TRBJ1-1 TRBV6-1 ASSEVGGGNTEAF
TRBD1 TRBJ1-2 TRBV29-1 SVIGTAGDYT
NA TRBJ1-1 TRBV19 ASIKYRDLGGSEAF
NA TRBJ2-7 TRBV24-1 ATSDPGKSSYEQY